These 28 T cell receptor beta chains originate from one sample sequenced in a study of blood T cells in healthy people across ages. Using a J-beta primer mix together with a sample-barcoded 5' primer, a second PCR was run for roughly 6 to 11 cycles. TCRdb re-analysed the 5' RACE reads in MiXCR, keeping a single row per CDR3 protein. The table has hundreds of thousands of distinct CDR3 sequences, around 40% seen once. The sequencing sample was made of blood. These TCRs come from a woman in her sixties or seventies in good health.

CDR3 amino acids: CSARGAGRYNEQFF. CDR3 nucleotide sequence: TGCAGTGCTAGAGGGGCAGGGCGATACAATGAGCAGTTCTTC. The chain links TRBV20-1 to TRBJ2-1; a possible D gene is TRBD1 (5 bases). Trimming shortened V by 1 base and J by 4 bases, and 11 bases separated the two germline ends. Germline V CDR1 and CDR2: DFQATT, SNEGSKA (reference sequence). CDR3 length equals 14 residues.

This clonotype was recorded a few times. The chain joins TRBV10-3 to TRBJ2-7; the D call may be TRBD1 or TRBD2 (6 bases each). Germline values: CDR1 ENHRY, CDR2 SYGVKD. The CDR3 is 13 residues long. The V end lost 3 bases, the J end lost 7 bases, and 13 bases lay between the germline ends. CDR3: CAISEEGGGEQYF. The CDR3 DNA reads TGTGCCATCAGTGAAGAGGGGGGTGGTGAGCAGTACTTC.

This clonotype turned up a few times. This chain joins TRBV7-3 and TRBJ2-1; 11 bases align to TRBD2. The germline CDR1 and CDR2 sequences are SGHTA and FQGTGA. There are 18 residues in the CDR3. Germline trimming cut 2 bases from V and 9 bases from J; bases unmatched to any gene: 15. The CDR3 is CASSLGLAGGRVTSEQFF. CDR3 bases: TGTGCCAGCAGCTTAGGGTTAGCGGGGGGGCGGGTAACCAGTGAGCAGTTCTTC.

This clonotype was counted between two and nine times. J is TRBJ2-1 and V is TRBV9; TRBD2 matches at 10 bases. V lost 4 bases, J lost 5 bases, and 21 bases stayed unmatched. The CDR3 has 20 amino acids. In germline, CDR1 is SGDLS, CDR2 YYNGEE. CDR3 sequence reads: CASSPAQPLASGGLDNEQFF. DNA of the CDR3: TGTGCCAGCAGCCCCGCCCAGCCCTTGGCTAGCGGGGGCCTCGACAATGAGCAGTTCTTC.

This clonotype was seen more than once but under ten times. The chain links TRBV7-6 to TRBJ2-5; D ambiguous. Deletions cut 5 bases from V and 5 bases from J, with 9 bases between. Germline-derived CDR1 and CDR2 are SGHVS and FNYEAQ. CDR3 length equals 12 residues. DNA of the CDR3: TGTGCCAGCAGCCCGGCGTGGGAGACCCAGTACTTC. It yields the protein CASSPAWETQYF.

In DNA, the CDR3 is TGCAGTGCTAGTGAGGGGACAGACTACGAGCAGTACTTC. The encoded protein is CSASEGTDYEQYF. The genes are TRBV20-1 and TRBJ2-5; 7 bases match TRBD1. The J call may be mistaken, given a closer DNA end match to TRBJ2-7. The CDR3 extends over 13 amino acids. Germline CDR1 DFQATT, CDR2 SNEGSKA (reference sequence).

This clonotype has a handful of counts. The chain couples TRBV6-5 to TRBJ2-4; 9 bases are shared with TRBD2. Looked up from germline, CDR1 is MNHEY and CDR2 is SVGAGI. The CDR3 consists of 18 residues. V was clipped by 0 bases and J by 5 bases; unmatched bases: 11. This chain's CDR3 is CASSYSNKLAGKENIQYF. CDR3 sequence (DNA): TGTGCCAGCAGTTACTCGAATAAGCTAGCGGGAAAGGAAAACATTCAGTACTTC.

To note about this clonotype: A read error may be the cause here, since a much bigger clone is one base away. The chain combines TRBV20-1 with TRBJ2-7, with 13 bases fitting TRBD2. This CDR3 contains 14 residues. The V and J ends lost 2 bases and 7 bases, in that order; junction bases with no gene match: 5. Per the germline V gene, CDR1 is DFQATT and CDR2 is SNEGSKA (reference sequence). The CDR3 region is CSARTSGGAIEQYF. The CDR3 region has the DNA TGCAGTGCTAGAACTAGCGGGGGGGCCATTGAGCAGTACTTC.

J is TRBJ2-3 and V is TRBV6-1; 8 positions agree with TRBD2. The length of the CDR3 is 17 residues. The junction had 12 bases not matched to a gene; V was cut back by 1 base and J by 6 bases. Germline V gene lookup returns CDR1 MNHNS and CDR2 SASEGT. The CDR3 DNA is TGTGCCAGCAGTGAAGAGGTCGGTAGCGGGGTATGGGATACGCAGTATTTT. Amino acids: CASSEEVGSGVWDTQYF.

In nucleotides, the CDR3 is TGCGCCAGCAGCTTGGTTTCGGGGGGCAGGCAGACCCAGTACTTC. It yields the protein CASSLVSGGRQTQYF. J is TRBJ2-7 and V is TRBV5-1; D is perhaps TRBD2 (7 bases). The DNA end lines up better with TRBJ2-5; the J call may be wrong. Germline CDR1 is SGHRS and CDR2 is YFSETQ. This CDR3 contains 15 residues.

About this clonotype: A much larger clone is a single base away; this may be a read error. The chain uses TRBV7-2 and TRBJ2-7; 9 bases align to TRBD2. Per the germline V gene, CDR1 is SGHTA and CDR2 is FQGNSA. The J segment lost 3 bases and the V segment lost 1 base, leaving 4 bases of the junction unmatched. CDR3 size: 15 residues. The CDR3 nucleotides are TGTGCCAGCAGCTTAGTTGGCGGGGGGGTCTACGAGCAGTACTTC. Its translation: CASSLVGGGVYEQYF.

This clonotype was observed many times. The gene calls are TRBV2 and TRBJ2-5, with TRBD2 matching over 12 bases. Per germline, CDR1 SNHLY and CDR2 FYNNEI. V dropped 6 bases and J dropped 5; count of bases not matched to a gene: 4. The CDR3 runs 14 residues. The CDR3 protein is CASRLAGGMETQYF. In DNA, the CDR3 is TGTGCCAGCAGACTAGCGGGAGGAATGGAGACCCAGTACTTC.

The V call is TRBV4-1, the J call TRBJ2-1; 11 bases align to TRBD2. Germline CDR1 MGHRA, CDR2 YSYEKL. The CDR3 is 16 amino acids. V shed 3 bases, J shed 3 bases, and the junction held 4 bases outside the gene matches. For the CDR3, the DNA is TGCGCCAGCAGCCAGGCTAGCGGGAGGAACTACAATGAGCAGTTCTTC. This gives the protein CASSQASGRNYNEQFF.

Comments on this clonotype: One junction end disagrees with the germline gene, perhaps due to a read error. The rearrangement links TRBV20-1 to TRBJ2-3; D remains unclear. This CDR3 spans 14 amino acids. Germline V gene data show CDR1 as DFQATT and CDR2 as SNEGSKA (reference sequence). The CDR3 DNA reads TGCAGTGGGCTCCGGTCTGGAAGCACGGATACGCAGTATTTT. It yields the protein CSGLRSGSTDTQYF.

This rearrangement joins TRBV5-1 to TRBJ2-4; the D gene is possibly TRBD2 (6 bases). Germline V gene sequence: CDR1 SGHRS, CDR2 YFSETQ. This CDR3 is 15 amino acids long. V lost 4 bases and J 0 bases, leaving 11 bases between the germline ends. The CDR3 spells CASSTGLPAKNIQYF. The CDR3 nucleotides read TGCGCCAGCAGCACGGGACTCCCAGCCAAAAACATTCAGTACTTC.

The chain links TRBV6-1 to TRBJ2-1; 11 bases map to TRBD2. The CDR3 runs 16 residues. V lost 6 bases and J lost 9; bases outside the gene matches: 13. Germline CDR1 MNHNS, CDR2 SASEGT. CDR3 nucleotides: TGTGCCAGCAGCCCAAAGATAGCGGGAGGGCCGGGTGAGCAGTTCTTC. Amino acids: CASSPKIAGGPGEQFF.

In this sample, this clonotype turned up a few times. The rearrangement links TRBV6-1 to TRBJ2-2; D might be TRBD1 (6 bases). The CDR3 runs to 16 residues. The V end was cut by 1 base, the J end by 5 bases, with 14 bases between. Germline V gene sequence: CDR1 MNHNS, CDR2 SASEGT. CDR3 loop: CASSEGRQGWTGELFF. The DNA of the CDR3 is TGTGCCAGCAGTGAAGGAAGGCAGGGGTGGACCGGGGAGCTGTTTTTT.

The chain couples TRBV5-6 to TRBJ1-1; D is possibly TRBD1 (6 bases). The germline CDR1 and CDR2 sequences are SGHDT and YYEEEE. V lost 0 bases to trimming and J lost 7 bases, with 16 bases between them. CDR3 length: 15 amino acids. The CDR3 spells CASSLAGDYSHEAFF. The CDR3 DNA is TGTGCCAGCAGCTTGGCAGGGGACTACTCCCATGAAGCTTTCTTT.

This clonotype has a count of ten or more. V and J are TRBV6-6 and TRBJ2-7; D uncertain. V was clipped by 5 bases and J by 2 bases, with 13 bases between them. Germline CDR1 and CDR2: MNHNY and SVGAGI (reference sequence). The CDR3 has 14 amino acids. The CDR3 is CASSLNTLPYEQYF. CDR3 coding DNA: TGTGCCAGCAGTCTCAACACCCTCCCCTACGAGCAGTACTTC.

The genes are TRBV4-2 and TRBJ2-1; 11 bases agree with TRBD2. The CDR3 runs 16 residues. Germline-derived CDR1 and CDR2 are LGHNA and YNFKEQ. Germline trimming cut 0 bases from V and 8 bases from J; bases unmatched to any gene: 6. This CDR3 is CASSQDGSGGAYEQFF. The CDR3 DNA sequence: TGTGCCAGCAGCCAAGATGGTAGCGGGGGGGCTTATGAGCAGTTCTTC.

This clonotype appeared a few times. The rearrangement joins TRBV30 to TRBJ2-3; the D call may be TRBD1 or TRBD2 (5 bases each). Germline assignment: CDR1 GTSNPN and CDR2 SVGIG (reference sequence). V lost 2 bases and J lost 3, with 9 bases in between. This CDR3 is built from 13 residues. The CDR3 region is CAWSPGGTDTQYF. The CDR3 nucleotides read TGTGCCTGGAGTCCTGGGGGAACAGATACGCAGTATTTT.

This sequence joins TRBV9 and TRBJ2-3; the match to TRBD2 covers 12 bases. Germline-derived CDR1 and CDR2 are SGDLS and YYNGEE. V lost 3 bases, J lost 2 bases, and 13 bases stayed unmatched. The CDR3 has 19 amino acids. The CDR3 bases are TGTGCCAGCAGCGAGGCCCGAACACTAGCGGGGGGCTACACAGATACGCAGTATTTT. It encodes CASSEARTLAGGYTDTQYF.

The CDR3 DNA reads as TGTGCCAGCAGTAGGATCCCTTCAGGGCCCACAACGGCTTTCTTT. It yields the protein CASSRIPSGPTTAFF. The chain couples TRBV6-5 to TRBJ1-1; tentatively, D is TRBD1 (5 bases). V lost 5 bases and J lost 11, with 24 bases in between. Germline-derived CDR1 and CDR2 are MNHEY and SVGAGI. This CDR3 has 15 amino acids.

V usage is TRBV7-2 and J usage is TRBJ2-5; D ambiguous. The J call may be wrong; the DNA end is better matched by TRBJ2-7. From germline, CDR1 is SGHTA and CDR2 FQGNSA. CDR3 length equals 13 residues. DNA of the CDR3: TGTGCCAGCAGCTTACTAGGTCGGGACGAGCAGTACTTC. Its protein is CASSLLGRDEQYF.

The rearrangement joins TRBV20-1 to TRBJ2-4; the D gene is possibly TRBD1 (5 bases). Matching the DNA end better, TRBJ2-5 makes the J call doubtful. The germline gives CDR1 DFQATT, CDR2 SNEGSKA (reference sequence). The CDR3 runs 14 residues. CDR3 protein: CSARDAREPQTQYF. The DNA of the CDR3 is TGCAGTGCTAGAGATGCCAGGGAACCCCAGACCCAGTACTTC.

In nucleotides, the CDR3 is TGTGCCAGCAGTACCCAGCCCGGGACAGCGAAAGAGACCCAGTACTTC. Its protein is CASSTQPGTAKETQYF. The V gene is TRBV6-5, the J gene TRBJ2-5; 7 bases are shared with TRBD1. The CDR3 covers 16 residues. The J segment lost 3 bases and the V segment lost 5 bases, leaving 12 bases of the junction unmatched. Germline V gives CDR1 MNHEY, CDR2 SVGAGI.

The chain uses TRBV27 and TRBJ2-2, with 12 bases aligning to TRBD1. The V gene end was trimmed by 2 bases and the J gene end by 5 bases; junction bases not matched to a gene: 9. The germline V gene encodes CDR1 MNHEY and CDR2 SMNVEV (reference sequence). The CDR3 runs 18 residues. The CDR3 region is CASSLGTGGAVWTGELFF. The CDR3 DNA sequence: TGTGCCAGCAGTTTAGGGACAGGGGGCGCGGTGTGGACCGGGGAGCTGTTTTTT.

This clonotype was counted between two and nine times. The chain joins TRBV6-1 to TRBJ2-3; the D is unclear. V lost 5 bases and J lost 5, with 17 bases in between. This CDR3 has 15 residues. The V gene's germline CDR1 is MNHNS and CDR2 SASEGT. For the CDR3, the DNA is TGTGCCAGCAGTCATAATCGTGAATGGGGAGATACGCAGTATTTT. It codes for CASSHNREWGDTQYF.